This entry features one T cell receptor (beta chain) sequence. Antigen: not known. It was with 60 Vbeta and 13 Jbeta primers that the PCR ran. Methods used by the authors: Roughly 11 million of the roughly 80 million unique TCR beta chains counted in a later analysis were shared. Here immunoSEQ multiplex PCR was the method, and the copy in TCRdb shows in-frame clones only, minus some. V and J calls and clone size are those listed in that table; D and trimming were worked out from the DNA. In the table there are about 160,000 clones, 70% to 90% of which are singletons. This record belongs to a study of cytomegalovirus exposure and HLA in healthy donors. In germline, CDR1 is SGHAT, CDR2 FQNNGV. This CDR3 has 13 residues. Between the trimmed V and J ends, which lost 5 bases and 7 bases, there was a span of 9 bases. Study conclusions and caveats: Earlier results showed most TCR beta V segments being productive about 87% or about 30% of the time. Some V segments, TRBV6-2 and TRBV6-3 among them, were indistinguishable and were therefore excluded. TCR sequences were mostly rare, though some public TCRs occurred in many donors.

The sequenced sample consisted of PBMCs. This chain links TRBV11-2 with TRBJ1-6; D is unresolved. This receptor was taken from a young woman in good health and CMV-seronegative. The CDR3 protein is CASSPIANSPLHF. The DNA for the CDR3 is TGTGCCAGCAGCCCTATTGCCAATTCACCCCTCCACTTT.